This T cell receptor (beta chain) was retrieved from a study of Ad26.COV2.S vaccination and SARS-CoV-2 variants (dated by TCRdb to the early 2020s). Looking at the study overall: Donors in the vaccine arm were drawn from COV1001, a phase I-IIa trial of Ad26.COV2.S in healthy adults that was multicentre, randomized, double-blind and placebo-controlled. Ad26.COV2.S was administered intramuscularly at 5 x 10^10 or 1 x 10^11 viral particles, either as a single shot or as two shots given 56 days apart. Sequencing of the TCRbeta repertoire served to evaluate the specificity and breadth of SARS-CoV-2-reactive T cell receptors following Ad26.COV2.S vaccination. A total of approximately 32 samples were included in the TCR-sequenced set, comprising some 20 Ad26.COV2.S vaccine recipients, 5 placebo recipients and 8 SARS-CoV-2 convalescent individuals. Trial participants were randomized into five groups of five, in which low-dose or high-dose Ad26.COV2.S was given once or twice, or placebo was given on both occasions. Investigators did not know the trial group allocation while performing experiments and assessing outcomes. General conclusions and limits of the study: Vaccine and placebo recipients had similar non-spike TCR breadth, a finding consistent with the vaccine containing only spike. The authors noted that total T cell responses may have been underestimated by the TCR breadth and depth analyses. Substantial breadth of spike-specific CD8+ and CD4+ T cell responses was reported after vaccination. The study was not powered to compare responses between vaccine doses or regimens. Compared with placebo recipients, Ad26.COV2.S recipients showed higher spike-specific TCR breadth (P = 0.0014).

The immunoSEQ Assay was used to sequence TCRbeta CDR3 regions. After extraction, genomic DNA underwent amplification by bias-controlled multiplex PCR, followed by high-throughput sequencing. The study's own analysis went as follows. To quantify the absolute abundance of every unique TCRbeta CDR3 region, sequences were collapsed and filtered. T cell fraction was estimated by normalization of TCRbeta template counts to usable DNA, with usable DNA being measured through amplification of reference genes present in all nucleated cells. Repertoire TCRs were annotated as SARS-CoV-2-specific when V gene, CDR3 amino acid sequence and J gene were exactly matched to a known reactive TCR set. The reference SARS-CoV-2 TCR set was derived from MIRA and filtered for enrichment in COVID-19-positive ImmuneCODE repertoires, a step that removed public or cross-reactive TCRs. Based on the MIRA antigens, annotated TCRs were further analysed at the level of specific ORF or position within ORF. Breadth was defined as the number of annotated unique rearrangements divided by the total number of unique productive rearrangements, and depth was defined as the summed frequency of the annotated unique rearrangements. Group comparisons of TCR breadth used two-sided Wilcoxon rank-sum tests. This immuneACCESS table, as held by TCRdb, lists in-frame sequences with V and J called but not all clones. Of the missing ones, under half trace to an unresolved V gene in checked studies; the others have no known cause. D and trimming come from the DNA, and the V and J calls and clone size come from that table. The sample table shows some 350,000 clones, and approximately 84% are seen once. The ten most abundant clones make up 3% to 4% of the sample.

With regard to this clone: Its cognate antigen has yet to be identified. No per-base quality is available; no much larger clone lies one base away.

The sample's treatment or condition, from its label and the paper: about 20 received Ad26.COV2.S at low or high dose, single or two shots; roughly five received placebo; per-sample allocation not given. Repertoires of vaccine and placebo recipients were sequenced from samples taken on day 63 after the first injection. Between 29 July and 7 August 2020, Cohort 1b enrolled around 24 adults aged 18-55 years at one site in Boston, USA. As a vaccine, Ad26.COV2.S was a replication-incompetent adenovirus type 26 vector that expressed a prefusion-stabilized SARS-CoV-2 spike protein derived from the original Wuhan strain. At the junction V is shortened by 3 bases and J by 2 bases, with 17 bases in between. From a lookup of the germline V gene (reference sequence), CDR1 and CDR2 are MNHEY and SMNVEV. From its cysteine to its phenylalanine, the CDR3 spans 16 amino acids. The DNA shown is the 48-base CDR3, in frame from base 1.

The chain couples TRBV27 to TRBJ2-7; the D segment could be TRBD1, given 7 matching bases. The receptor was derived from a person between 18 and 60 years old who received the Ad26.COV2.S COVID-19 vaccine or a placebo. The sequencing here drew on peripheral blood, taken in a trial of Ad26.COV2.S vaccine versus placebo. The CDR3 is CASSFSAGQLPYEQYF. At the DNA level, the sequence is TGTGCCAGCAGTTTTTCTGCGGGACAGTTACCCTACGAGCAGTACTTC.